The 18 T cell receptor beta chains reported below all come from one sample, sequenced in a study of T cell responses to AZD1222 COVID-19 vaccine. Profiled with immunoSEQ multiplex PCR; TCRdb holds only in-frame clones, not every one. The data hold 120,000 to 150,000 clones, with under 95% observed a single time. Sequencing used peripheral blood, obtained on day 0 of AZD1222 vaccination. The receptor set was obtained from an adult in good health.

The CDR3 DNA sequence: TGTGCCAGCTCACCACTATCCCTAACAGATACGCAGTATTTT. Residues: CASSPLSLTDTQYF. The chain uses TRBV18 and TRBJ2-3; D call uncertain. The V gene lost 1 base and the J gene lost 3 bases, with 8 bases spanning the gap. Looked up from germline, CDR1 is KGHSH and CDR2 is LQKENI. The length of the CDR3 is 14 residues.

The rearrangement joins TRBV10-3 to TRBJ2-5; TRBD2 matches 11 bases. The germline V gene encodes CDR1 ENHRY and CDR2 SYGVKD. The ends lost 7 bases at V and 9 bases at J; junction bases unmatched: 13. This CDR3 is built from 15 residues. The CDR3 sequence: CAIIRLAGIPRAQYF. Here the CDR3 DNA reads TGTGCCATCATTCGACTAGCGGGAATTCCTCGGGCCCAGTACTTC.

The gene calls are TRBV5-5 and TRBJ1-6; no reliable D call. CDR3 length equals 13 residues. Germline lookup yields CDR1 SGHKS and CDR2 YYEKEE (reference sequence). V was cut by 0 bases and J by 8 bases, with 6 bases left in between. The CDR3 here is CASSLGVYSPLHF. The CDR3 DNA sequence: TGTGCCAGCAGCTTGGGAGTTTATTCACCCCTCCACTTT.

This chain uses TRBV12-1 with TRBJ2-7. TRBV12-1 is tagged as a pseudogene. This CDR3 is built from 16 residues. The CDR3 reads CASSLPPGPRGFEQYF. The CDR3 DNA sequence: TGTGCCAGCAGCCTCCCTCCGGGACCCCGAGGGTTCGAGCAGTACTTC.

The chain combines TRBV6-5 with TRBJ2-7, with 10 bases lining up with TRBD1. The trim removed 5 bases at V and 9 bases at J, leaving 7 bases unmatched. The V gene's germline CDR1 is MNHEY and CDR2 SVGAGI. This CDR3 comprises 13 residues. CDR3 loop: CASSKGQGRPQYF. CDR3 nucleotides: TGTGCCAGCAGTAAGGGACAGGGGCGCCCGCAGTACTTC.

This clone was recorded only once. V gene TRBV10-2 combines with J gene TRBJ1-3, with a possible D match to TRBD1 (6 bases). Trimming removed 11 bases at V and 2 bases at J, with 19 bases between. The V gene's germline CDR1 is WSHSY and CDR2 SAAADI. This CDR3 spans 15 amino acids. CDR3 sequence reads: CAALGDRRTGNTIYF. The CDR3 DNA sequence: TGCGCCGCTCTGGGAGACAGGAGGACTGGAAACACCATATATTTT.

This clone occurred once. V gene TRBV7-9 combines with J gene TRBJ1-4; 8 bases match TRBD1. The CDR3 has 18 amino acids. Germline V gene data show CDR1 as SEHNR and CDR2 as FQNEAQ (reference sequence). V shed 5 bases and J 0 bases; nucleotides not matched to a gene: 11. The CDR3 DNA sequence: TGTGCCAGCAGCCCCGGACAGGGTGAACTTGCAACTAATGAAAAACTGTTTTTT. This sequence encodes CASSPGQGELATNEKLFF.

The chain links TRBV3-1 (or the pseudogene TRBV3-2) to TRBJ1-1; D might be TRBD1 (5 bases). The CDR3 spans 16 residues. Trimming cost V 1 base and J 0 bases, with 12 bases left between them. CDR1 LGHDT and CDR2 YNNKEL come from the germline V gene (reference sequence). The CDR3 is CASSQGGVAMNTEAFF. The CDR3 DNA is TGTGCCAGCAGCCAAGGGGGGGTAGCTATGAACACTGAAGCTTTCTTT.

The sample holds one count of this clone. The V and J genes are TRBV3-1 (or the pseudogene TRBV3-2) and TRBJ2-3, with 7 bases that match TRBD2. Germline CDR1 and CDR2: LGHDT and YNNKEL (reference sequence). This CDR3 has 14 amino acids. With 5 bases clipped from V and 1 base from J, the junction kept 3 bases outside the gene matches. CDR3 amino acids: CASSSRGGTDTQYF. The DNA for the CDR3 is TGTGCCAGCAGCTCCCGGGGGGGCACAGATACGCAGTATTTT.

V usage is TRBV29-1 and J usage is TRBJ1-2; tentative D call: TRBD1 (5 bases). V dropped 0 bases and J dropped 13 bases, with 12 bases sitting between them. Per the germline V gene, CDR1 is SQVTM and CDR2 is ANQGSEA. The CDR3 covers 11 residues. The CDR3 protein is CSVEEGVKGTF. In DNA form, the CDR3 reads TGCAGCGTTGAAGAGGGGGTTAAAGGCACCTTC.

This clone was seen only a few times. The rearrangement uses TRBV19 and TRBJ1-1; D unclear. Germline CDR1 is LNHDA and CDR2 is SQIVND (reference sequence). The CDR3 runs to 11 residues. The V end was cut by 11 bases, the J end by 3 bases, with 10 bases between. CDR3 nucleotide sequence: TGTGCCCCCGGTGGGGACACTGAAGCTTTCTTT. Its translation is CAPGGDTEAFF.

This chain uses TRBV5-6 with TRBJ2-7, with 7 bases matching TRBD1. CDR3 length equals 15 residues. Germline values: CDR1 SGHDT, CDR2 YYEEEE. Germline trimming cut 0 bases from V and 4 bases from J; bases unmatched to any gene: 7. The CDR3 nucleotides are TGTGCCAGCAGCTTGGAGGACAGGCAGACGTACGAGCAGTACTTC. Its protein is CASSLEDRQTYEQYF.

The chain carries TRBV19 and TRBJ1-5, with 8 bases that match TRBD1. Germline V CDR1 and CDR2: LNHDA, SQIVND (reference sequence). J gave up 0 bases and V 8 bases, and 6 bases lay outside the gene matches. The CDR3 totals 15 residues. The CDR3, as DNA: TGTGCCAGTTCCAGGGGGCCCATTAGCAATCAGCCCCAGCATTTT. It yields the protein CASSRGPISNQPQHF.

The J gene is TRBJ1-5, the V gene TRBV6-5, with a possible D match to TRBD1 (6 bases). V lost 6 bases to trimming and J lost 3 bases, with 12 bases between them. This CDR3 is built from 14 residues. Germline CDR1 reads MNHEY; CDR2 reads SVGAGI. Here the CDR3 DNA reads TGTGCCAGCAGAGGGACACTAATCAATCAGCCCCAGCATTTT. The encoded protein is CASRGTLINQPQHF.

This chain joins TRBV30 and TRBJ1-5; no clear D. The germline V and J ends were trimmed by 0 bases and 5 bases, with 8 bases remaining between them. This CDR3 is 13 amino acids long. The germline gives CDR1 GTSNPN, CDR2 SVGIG (reference sequence). The CDR3 nucleotides are TGTGCCTGGAGTGTAACCTGGGATCAGCCCCAGCATTTT. It codes for CAWSVTWDQPQHF.

The chain links TRBV6-5 to TRBJ2-7; tentatively, D is TRBD2 (5 bases). V lost 8 bases, J lost 4 bases, and 21 bases lay in between. The germline CDR1 and CDR2 sequences are MNHEY and SVGAGI. There are 15 residues in the CDR3. The CDR3 protein is CASPTHCLARYEQYF. The CDR3 nucleotides read TGTGCCAGCCCGACTCATTGCCTAGCAAGGTACGAGCAGTACTTC.

This sequence joins TRBV5-6 and TRBJ1-5; D not resolved. The CDR3 is made up of 17 amino acids. Trimming stripped 0 bases from V and 0 bases from J, with 13 bases between. Per the germline V gene, CDR1 is SGHDT and CDR2 is YYEEEE. DNA of the CDR3: TGTGCCAGCAGCTTGGAGACGGGAGTCCTTAGCAATCAGCCCCAGCATTTT. Translation: CASSLETGVLSNQPQHF.

The chain combines TRBV4-1 with TRBJ1-1; a weak D match, TRBD1 (5 bases). The CDR3 consists of 15 residues. Germline assignment: CDR1 MGHRA and CDR2 YSYEKL. Trimming pared 3 bases from V and 6 bases from J, leaving 17 bases between. The CDR3 bases are TGCGCCAGCAGCCATCCACTCAGGGTAGGACCTGAAGCTTTCTTT. Translation gives CASSHPLRVGPEAFF.